This entry lists 28 T cell receptor beta chains sequenced from one sample in a study of cytomegalovirus exposure and HLA in healthy donors. In the PCR, 60 Vbeta and 13 Jbeta primers were used. Sequencing used immunoSEQ multiplex PCR; TCRdb keeps in-frame clones, though not all of them. The sample has approximately 120,000 clones, around 75% seen once. Sequencing was carried out using PBMCs. These receptors all stem from a man aged 25-40 years in good health and CMV-seronegative.

Concerning this clone itself: Mismatch with germline at one junction end may stem from a read error. V gene TRBV10-3 combines with J gene TRBJ2-3; TRBD2 might be the D (5 bases). The CDR3 covers 12 residues. Germline V gene data show CDR1 as ENHRY and CDR2 as SYGVKD. The CDR3 loop reads CAIEGDTDKQYF. The DNA of the CDR3 is TGTGCCATAGAGGGAGACACAGATAAGCAGTATTTT.

V and J are TRBV5-4 and TRBJ1-6; D might be TRBD1 (6 bases). The CDR3 runs 15 residues. Germline lookup yields CDR1 SGHNT and CDR2 YYREEE (reference sequence). V dropped 0 bases and J dropped 9 bases, with 13 bases sitting between them. The CDR3, as DNA: TGTGCCAGCAGCTTGGGTCAGGGGACGGGTTCACCCCTCCACTTT. It encodes CASSLGQGTGSPLHF.

CDR3 sequence: CASRWESTDTQYF. The CDR3 region has the DNA TGCGCCAGCAGATGGGAGAGCACAGATACGCAGTATTTT. V gene TRBV5-1 combines with J gene TRBJ2-3, with D perhaps TRBD2 (5 bases). The CDR3 totals 13 residues. Germline CDR1 SGHRS, CDR2 YFSETQ. V lost 5 bases and J lost 0, with 7 bases in between. Together with reference TRBV5-1 and TRBJ2-3, the CDR3 gives the full variable domain: KAGVTQTPRYLIKTRGQQVTLSCSPISGHRSVSWYQQTPGQGLQFLFEYFSETQRNKGNFPGRFSGRQFSNSRSEMNVSTLELGDSALYLCASRWESTDTQYFGPGTRLTVL.

This rearrangement joins TRBV6-4 to TRBJ2-2, with 10 bases lining up with TRBD2. V trimming: 6 bases; J trimming: 3 bases; junction bases outside the gene matches: 4. Germline V gene data show CDR1 as MRHNA and CDR2 as SNTAGT. The CDR3 is made up of 15 amino acids. CDR3 residues: CASSQTSGDTGELFF. CDR3 coding DNA: TGTGCCAGCAGCCAAACTAGCGGGGACACCGGGGAGCTGTTTTTT.

V is TRBV7-9 and J is TRBJ2-1; 7 bases align to TRBD1. Germline assignment: CDR1 SEHNR and CDR2 FQNEAQ (reference sequence). There are 15 residues in the CDR3. The junction had 6 bases not matched to a gene; V was cut back by 2 bases and J by 5 bases. The CDR3, as DNA: TGTGCCAGCAGCTTACGGGGACAGATCAACAATGAGCAGTTCTTC. It yields the protein CASSLRGQINNEQFF.

The chain employs TRBV5-6 and TRBJ2-7; a weak D match, TRBD1 (5 bases). This CDR3 contains 15 residues. V was clipped by 0 bases and J by 2 bases, with 12 bases between them. Germline CDR1 reads SGHDT; CDR2 reads YYEEEE. CDR3 nucleotide sequence: TGTGCCAGCAGCTTGGCGGTCAGGGCTACCTACGAGCAGTACTTC. It is translated as CASSLAVRATYEQYF.

The chain has TRBV6-6 and TRBJ2-2; D perhaps matches TRBD1 (6 bases). The V gene lost 5 bases and the J gene lost 5 bases, with 9 bases spanning the gap. Germline-derived CDR1 and CDR2 are MNHNY and SVGAGI (reference sequence). CDR3 length: 13 residues. The CDR3 DNA reads TGTGCCAGCAGTAACAGGGAAACCGGGGAGCTGTTTTTT. This sequence encodes CASSNRETGELFF.

This sequence joins TRBV10-3 and TRBJ2-1; the match to TRBD2 covers 7 bases. V was clipped by 5 bases and J by 0 bases; unmatched bases: 7. CDR3 length: 16 residues. Germline lookup yields CDR1 ENHRY and CDR2 SYGVKD. In DNA, the CDR3 is TGTGCCATCAGTACCTTCGGGGGGATCTCCTACAATGAGCAGTTCTTC. Translating gives CAISTFGGISYNEQFF.

The chain employs TRBV30 and TRBJ2-7, with D perhaps TRBD1 (5 bases). The length of the CDR3 is 13 residues. Germline V lookup: CDR1 GTSNPN, CDR2 SVGIG (reference sequence). Trimming pared 0 bases from V and 4 bases from J, leaving 10 bases between. Here the CDR3 DNA reads TGTGCCTGGAGTGTCGATTCAGGGTACGAGCAGTACTTC. This translates into CAWSVDSGYEQYF. The full variable domain, in which reference TRBV30 and TRBJ2-7 provide the parts outside the CDR3, is SQTIHQWPATLVQPVGSPLSLECTVEGTSNPNLYWYRQAAGRGLQLLFYSVGIGQISSEVPQNLSASRPQDRQFILSSKKLLLSDSGFYLCAWSVDSGYEQYFGPGTRLTVT.

This sequence joins TRBV9 and TRBJ1-2, with D possibly TRBD1 on 5 matching bases. The germline CDR1 and CDR2 sequences are SGDLS and YYNGEE. V lost 4 bases, J lost 1 base, and 17 bases lay in between. CDR3 length: 16 residues. DNA for the CDR3: TGTGCCAGCAGCCGCATAGGAACAGGACGTAACTATGGCTACACCTTC. Protein: CASSRIGTGRNYGYTF.

V is TRBV5-6 and J is TRBJ2-7, with 10 bases that match TRBD1. Trimming cost V 2 bases and J 7 bases; bases outside gene matches: 6. The CDR3 runs to 14 residues. From germline, CDR1 is SGHDT and CDR2 YYEEEE. The DNA of the CDR3 is TGTGCCAGCAGCTTCGGGACAGGGGTCTGGGAGCAGTACTTC. This sequence encodes CASSFGTGVWEQYF. The whole variable domain, filled in from reference TRBV5-6 and TRBJ2-7, reads DAGVTQSPTHLIKTRGQQVTLRCSPKSGHDTVSWYQQALGQGPQFIFQYYEEEERQRGNFPDRFSGHQFPNYSSELNVNALLLGDSALYLCASSFGTGVWEQYFGPGTRLTVT.

This chain joins TRBV5-5 and TRBJ1-3; 9 nucleotides line up with TRBD1. Germline V gene sequence: CDR1 SGHKS, CDR2 YYEKEE (reference sequence). Trimming cost V 7 bases and J 6 bases; bases outside gene matches: 14. The CDR3 is 16 residues long. For the CDR3, the DNA is TGTGCCAGCCACCCAGGGATTGGACAGGGGTCAAACACCATATATTTT. As protein: CASHPGIGQGSNTIYF.

This rearrangement joins TRBV13 to TRBJ2-5, with D maybe TRBD1 (6 bases). The CDR3 consists of 13 residues. Germline CDR1 reads PRHDT; CDR2 reads FYEKMQ (reference sequence). V was cut by 1 base and J by 5 bases, with 8 bases left in between. CDR3 coding DNA: TGTGCCAGCAGCTTAGTCAGGGGTGAGACCCAGTACTTC. Translation: CASSLVRGETQYF.

This chain connects TRBV19 to TRBJ2-3, with D possibly TRBD2 on 6 matching bases. This CDR3 is 15 amino acids long. CDR1 LNHDA and CDR2 SQIVND come from the germline V gene (reference sequence). With 6 bases removed from V and 3 bases from J, the gap between germline ends came to 16 bases. The CDR3, as DNA: TGTGCCAGTAGCCCTTCGGGGGTGCAGACAGATACGCAGTATTTT. This gives the protein CASSPSGVQTDTQYF.

The chain recombines TRBV15 with TRBJ2-3, with D hard to call. This CDR3 region has 14 residues. Trimming shortened V by 0 bases and J by 6 bases, and 10 bases separated the two germline ends. CDR1 is LNHNV, CDR2 YYDKDF, per germline (reference sequence). The chain's CDR3 is CATSRDRVLDTQYF. CDR3 coding DNA: TGTGCCACCAGCAGAGATCGGGTTCTGGATACGCAGTATTTT.

CDR3: CASSFQTGGTEAFF. The CDR3 DNA sequence: TGTGCCAGCAGTTTCCAAACAGGGGGGACTGAAGCTTTCTTT. This sequence joins TRBV28 and TRBJ1-1, with 8 bases matching TRBD1. CDR3 length equals 14 residues. V trimming: 3 bases; J trimming: 5 bases; junction bases outside the gene matches: 5. The V gene's germline CDR1 is MDHEN and CDR2 SYDVKM.

In this sample, this clone turned up once. The V gene is TRBV27, the J gene TRBJ1-4, with D possibly being TRBD1 (6 bases). CDR1 and CDR2 from the germline V gene are MNHEY and SMNVEV (reference sequence). CDR3 length: 13 amino acids. Trimming pared 11 bases from V and 5 bases from J, leaving 15 bases between. CDR3 bases: TGTGCCCGAGACAGGACTCCAAATGAAAAACTGTTTTTT. It is translated as CARDRTPNEKLFF.

This clone was counted between two and nine times. The chain combines TRBV5-1 with TRBJ1-1; D gene unclear. Trimming stripped 0 bases from V and 6 bases from J, with 6 bases between. The CDR3 is 12 amino acids. Germline CDR1 is SGHRS and CDR2 is YFSETQ. The CDR3 loop reads CASSLESAEAFF. In DNA, the CDR3 is TGCGCCAGCAGCTTGGAAAGCGCTGAAGCTTTCTTT.

This chain links TRBV5-1 with TRBJ1-1; no clear D gene. CDR1 is SGHRS, CDR2 YFSETQ, per germline. CDR3 length: 15 residues. Trimming took 1 base from V and 8 from J, leaving 18 bases between them. The CDR3: CASSLTTLLDGEAFF. In nucleotides, the CDR3 is TGCGCCAGCAGCTTGACAACCCTACTTGACGGGGAAGCTTTCTTT.

About this clone itself: Other DNA sequences in the same sample also yield this CDR3. The rearrangement joins TRBV5-4 to TRBJ2-1, with D hard to call. CDR3 size: 13 residues. Germline CDR1 is SGHNT and CDR2 is YYREEE (reference sequence). Deletions cut 2 bases from V and 4 bases from J, with 7 bases between. CDR3 DNA: TGTGCCAGCAGCTTCACAGATTACAATGAGCAGTTCTTC. Translated, it gives CASSFTDYNEQFF.

The V and J genes are TRBV18 and TRBJ1-2, with 8 nucleotides matching TRBD1. The germline CDR1 and CDR2 sequences are KGHSH and LQKENI. Trimming removed 3 bases from V and 4 bases from J; junction bases left unmatched: 7. The CDR3 runs to 15 residues. The CDR3 spells CASSPRQGAGYGYTF. The CDR3 nucleotides read TGTGCCAGCTCACCGCGTCAGGGGGCGGGCTATGGCTACACCTTC.

This sequence joins TRBV6-1 and TRBJ2-7, with 7 bases identical to TRBD1. Germline lookup yields CDR1 MNHNS and CDR2 SASEGT. This CDR3 is built from 14 residues. V gave up 4 bases and J gave up 7 bases; unmatched junction bases: 10. The CDR3 protein is CASSGAQGEREQYF. The CDR3 nucleotides are TGTGCCAGCAGTGGAGCTCAGGGGGAAAGGGAGCAGTACTTC.

The J gene is TRBJ2-1, the V gene TRBV4-3; D may be TRBD2 (6 bases). V was pared by 0 bases and J by 4 bases, with 13 bases between. The CDR3 is made up of 16 amino acids. From germline, CDR1 is LGHNA and CDR2 YSLEER. The CDR3 DNA is TGCGCCAGCAGCCAAGACTGGAGGGAGTCTTACAATGAGCAGTTCTTC. Amino acid sequence: CASSQDWRESYNEQFF.

V usage is TRBV2 and J usage is TRBJ2-3; D might be TRBD2 (5 bases). CDR3 length equals 14 residues. Germline values: CDR1 SNHLY, CDR2 FYNNEI. V was trimmed by 10 bases and J by 4 bases, leaving 18 bases between them. The CDR3, as DNA: TGTGCCAAGGCCATTTCGGGATCCCCAGATACGCAGTATTTT. Protein sequence: CAKAISGSPDTQYF.

The CDR3 region has the DNA TGTGCCAGCAGTGGTTGGGGGACAGAAGCTTTCTTT. Translated, it gives CASSGWGTEAFF. The gene calls are TRBV6-1 and TRBJ1-1; tentative D call: TRBD1 (6 bases). Germline CDR1 and CDR2: MNHNS and SASEGT. This CDR3 has 12 residues. The V gene lost 4 bases and the J gene lost 8 bases, with 11 bases spanning the gap.

The V call is TRBV7-2, the J call TRBJ2-1; possible D gene TRBD2, 5 bases. Germline V gives CDR1 SGHTA, CDR2 FQGNSA. CDR3 size: 14 residues. V lost 3 bases and J 8 bases, leaving 14 bases between the germline ends. The CDR3 loop reads CASSFTWESHEQFF. In DNA form, the CDR3 reads TGTGCCAGCAGCTTTACCTGGGAGAGCCATGAGCAGTTCTTC.

This clone was seen a few times. The V and J genes are TRBV28 and TRBJ2-1; 8 bases align to TRBD2. There are 14 residues in the CDR3. Germline lookup yields CDR1 MDHEN and CDR2 SYDVKM. V was clipped by 7 bases and J by 2 bases; unmatched bases: 4. CDR3 in amino acids: CASIAGGPYNEQFF. The CDR3 nucleotides are TGTGCCAGCATTGCGGGGGGTCCCTACAATGAGCAGTTCTTC.

This rearrangement joins TRBV9 to TRBJ1-2; TRBD1 matches at 7 bases. V dropped 3 bases and J dropped 5; count of bases not matched to a gene: 7. This CDR3 is built from 14 residues. Looked up from germline, CDR1 is SGDLS and CDR2 is YYNGEE. CDR3: CASSGSTGMYGYTF. For the CDR3, the DNA is TGTGCCAGCAGCGGATCGACAGGGATGTATGGCTACACCTTC.